This T cell receptor beta chain was obtained from a study of cytomegalovirus exposure and HLA in healthy donors (dated by TCRdb to 2017 to 2019). Context from the whole study: An earlier analysis of approximately 640 of the donors reported approximately 300 Gb of sequence data and around 110 million unique TCR beta sequences from some 180 million T cells. An early release covering some 640 HLA-typed donors comprised about 310 gigabases of sequencing data and around 80 million unique TCR sequences. The genetic ancestry cluster associated with self-reported Caucasian donors included 81% of the roughly 400 genotyped donors. The study aimed to test whether cataloging public T cell receptors could reveal signatures of past pathogen exposure. The study profiled the T cell repertoires of 500 to 800 subjects by immunosequencing and related them to cytomegalovirus serostatus. In addition to the first cohort of 666 subjects, a separate validation cohort of 130 or so different subjects was used. High-throughput TCR immunosequencing, statistical association of individual TCRs with disease status, and machine learning were combined to predict cytomegalovirus infection status. To study patterns of TCR occurrence, a later analysis re-analyzed previously published TCR beta repertoires from 666 donors and added high-resolution HLA genotyping. The later analysis used no new phenotypic data to find candidate immune exposures, relying instead on TCR beta sequences and their occurrence across donors. An earlier analysis of approximately 630 of the donors applied high-throughput TCR beta sequencing to assess whether each TCR beta V gene segment acted as functional or pseudogenic. Donor age, sex, ethnicity and CMV serostatus were compiled alongside the repertoire data. Genome-wide SNP genotypes for about three fifths of the 666 donors were used in a later genetic analysis, which treated that subset as a discovery cohort. All discovery cohort repertoires had been generated on a single sequencing platform. Class I and class II HLA loci were covered by the typing at four-digit resolution. The number of typed donors differed by locus: about 620-630 for A, B, C, DRB1 and DQB1; about 520 for DQA1; 600 to 610 for DPA1; and about 450 for DPB1. Roughly 5 DR-DQ haplotypes were handled as single units for association and clustering, since linkage in the cohort was strong. On average, around 200,000 unique TCR beta nucleotide sequences were sequenced per donor among 398 genotyped donors of the cohort, with approximately 18% of those sequences being non-productive.

As concerns this clone: What this receptor recognizes is not known. No base qualities exist here, and no much larger clone lies one base off it.

What the work shows at the level of the full study, not this receptor alone: A group of highly shared sequence variants was considered likely to be a technical artifact of the sequencing pipeline. It was suggested by the authors that the approach could potentially be generalized to other disease states and immunological phenotypes. In a later analysis, most CMV-associated TCR beta chains were found to appear HLA-restricted, with HLA associations seemingly driven largely by CMV exposure. Sequencing depth was assumed to be roughly uniform across donors in the presence/absence analyses, though that assumption may not hold. Strong co-occurrence of HLA alleles, especially DR and DQ, made assigning TCR associations to individual alleles difficult. Most TCR sequences were observed very rarely across donors, whereas some public TCRs were present in many individuals. According to a later analysis, parvovirus B19, influenza, CMV and Epstein-Barr virus appeared linked to several top co-occurrence clusters. CMV serostatus was the only immune exposure information available for the cohort. HLA typing was unavailable for some donors at each locus, so association tests used only the typed subset. The classifier was reported to diagnose cytomegalovirus status with high specificity and sensitivity in both the original cohort and the validation cohort. Linkage disequilibrium might explain the correlated functional status among segregating V segments, but an unknown experimental factor could not be excluded. In a later analysis, HLA-associated TCR beta chains were found to be more clonally expanded and to have lower generation probabilities than equally common non-associated chains. In a later genetic analysis, a missense DCLRE1C variant was associated with V-gene and J-gene trimming of TCR beta chains, and the association was replicated in an independent cohort. In an earlier analysis of around 500 of the donors, most TCR beta V segments appeared in productive rearrangements about 90% or about 30% of the time, broadly matching IMGT annotations. A later analysis found that TCR association rates varied across HLA loci, with DRB1 alleles showing the most associated TCRs and HLA-C alleles the fewest. Specific HLA alleles were associated with 16,951 TCR beta sequences at a false discovery rate of 0.05 in a later analysis. A few of the identified cytomegalovirus-associated TCR beta chains were confirmed in vitro to be specific for cytomegalovirus antigens. Some IMGT-functional V segments, including TRBV6-2 and TRBV6-3, could not be distinguished by the 87-base-pair reads and were therefore excluded. A further reported finding was that TCR beta sequences accurately predicted the HLA-A and HLA-B alleles for most subjects in the first cohort. Compared with the roughly 700-donor mean, donors in an Asian-associated ancestry cluster had fewer N-insertions in productive TCRs, according to a later genetic analysis. About 17 rarely observed V segments, including chromosome 9 orphons, were excluded from the earlier analysis of several hundred of the donors because counts were too low. The cohort was sequenced for TCR beta chains only, and without alpha or paired-chain data the features that could be detected were limited. In the study, 150 to 200 TCR beta chains were listed as associated with cytomegalovirus.

In total, about 650 healthy bone marrow donors made up the cohort. Cohort members were all nominally healthy when sampled, although unrecorded immune exposures were likely present. The donor tested CMV seronegative and was one of the 352 seronegative cohort members. A peripheral blood sample was collected from each donor, and TCR beta sequencing was performed on peripheral blood mononuclear cells. Genomic DNA extraction from the blood cell samples was performed with the Qiagen DNeasy Blood Extraction Kit. Counted from cysteine to phenylalanine, this CDR3 has 16 amino acids. The DNA shown is the 48-base CDR3, in frame from base 1. Trimming takes 3 bases off V and 0 bases off J; junction bases not matched to a gene: 2. Based on the germline V gene (reference sequence), the CDR1 and CDR2 sequences are MNHEY and SMNVEV. The library was built by means of the immunoSEQ multiplex PCR assay. A mixture of 60 forward primers for TCR Vbeta segments and 13 reverse primers for TCR Jbeta segments was used in the multiplex PCR. Amplification of the CDR3 region of rearranged TCR beta genes was performed with a multiplex PCR assay on genomic DNA. Amplified TCR beta libraries were sequenced as 87-base-pair reads on the Illumina HiSeq System. Concerning the study's data processing: A later analysis tallied roughly 80 million unique TCR beta chains across the 550 to 850 repertoires, and approximately 12 million of those chains were shared by two or more donors. Raw reads were error-corrected and collapsed into unique sequences by a nearest-neighbor algorithm in which closely related sequences were merged to remove PCR and sequencing errors. CDR3 sequences were aligned to IMGT reference sequences to assign V, D and J gene segments. For a sequence to be retained, a match of at least six nucleotides was required to both a V gene segment and a J gene segment. A rearrangement counted as productive if the CDR3 had no stop codons and remained in frame with V and J, and every other rearrangement counted as non-productive. Following IMGT convention, CDR3 was defined as the stretch from the second conserved V-encoded cysteine up to the conserved J-encoded phenylalanine. In an earlier analysis of just under 600 of the donors, sequences lacking an unambiguous match to a single V gene segment were excluded. An earlier analysis of 587 of the donors called V segments functional above 56.7% productive rearrangements and segregating when the between-donor standard deviation exceeded 5%. To diagnose cytomegalovirus status from the catalog of TCR beta chain sequences, a statistical classification framework was built. In a later analysis, V and J genes were assigned by comparing TCR nucleotide sequences against IMGT/GENE-DB human TR gene sequences. Using the TCRdist pipeline, a later analysis assigned CDR3 sequences along with most-parsimonious VDJ recombination scenarios. In a later analysis, each TCR beta chain was defined by its CDR3 amino acid sequence together with its V-gene family, and reads lacking a unique V-gene family were excluded. A later analysis removed several hundred highly shared, low-generation-probability nucleotide sequences to deal with suspected cross-contamination and a sequencing artifact. In a later analysis, a clonal expansion index was calculated for each public chain from normalized within-repertoire ranks of inferred template counts. Generation probabilities in a later analysis came from a VDJ recombination model fitted to out-of-frame rearrangements, and those results were checked against IGoR. A later analysis scored TCR-TCR, TCR-HLA and TCR-CMV co-occurrence with hypergeometric tests, applying a repertoire-size bias correction to TCR pairs. A later analysis estimated false discovery rates by permuting HLA or CMV assignments 20 times. In a later analysis, co-occurring TCRs were grouped using DBSCAN, and TCRdist sequence similarity was added for clustering within HLA-allele-positive subsets. Co-occurrence clustering excluded repertoires with fewer than 30,000 or more than 120,000 public chains, plus five with anomalous nucleotide sharing. Imported from immuneACCESS, the table was reduced by TCRdb to in-frame sequences with V and J called. These copies leave out some clones; in studies compared against another copy, an unresolved V gene accounts for under half, and the cause of the remainder is not known. V and J calls and clone size are copied from that table; D and trimming were computed from the DNA. This sample has about 160,000 clones in its table, and approximately 86% of those were observed once. The ten largest clones take up roughly 2% of the sample.

The sample was PBMCs. The TCR was taken from a woman between 18 and 29 years old in good health and CMV-seronegative. Here the chain combines TRBV27 and TRBJ2-3; TRBD2 matches 11 bases in the middle. The CDR3 has the sequence CASSFGTSGSTDTQYF. The nucleotides read TGTGCCAGCAGTTTTGGGACTAGCGGTAGCACAGATACGCAGTATTTT.